The 11 T cell receptor beta chains in this list originate from one sample, sequenced in a study of cytomegalovirus exposure and HLA in healthy donors. PCR amplification relied on 60 Vbeta primers (plus 13 Jbeta primers). Assay used: immunoSEQ multiplex PCR; TCRdb lists only in-frame clones, some missing. The sample lists roughly 150,000 clones, approximately 70% seen once, with about 2% in the top ten. The material sequenced was PBMCs. These receptors were taken from an older woman in good health and CMV-seropositive.

On this clone: The sample holds other DNA sequences that translate to the same CDR3. V gene TRBV28 combines with J gene TRBJ1-2; no clear D. The CDR3 contains 12 residues. Trimming removed 4 bases at V and 4 bases at J, with 7 bases between. Germline V gene lookup returns CDR1 MDHEN and CDR2 SYDVKM. CDR3 protein: CASSYRFYGYTF. The CDR3 nucleotides are TGTGCCAGCAGTTACAGATTCTATGGCTACACCTTC.

The rearrangement joins TRBV5-1 to TRBJ2-3, with 7 bases fitting TRBD2. Germline lookup yields CDR1 SGHRS and CDR2 YFSETQ. The CDR3 totals 13 residues. V shed 7 bases and J 4 bases; nucleotides not matched to a gene: 6. For the CDR3, the DNA is TGCGCCAGCCGATGGGGAGGGGCAGATACGCAGTATTTT. This gives the protein CASRWGGADTQYF.

V and J are TRBV4-1 and TRBJ2-1, with TRBD2 matching over 9 bases. CDR3 length: 16 amino acids. Germline V CDR1 and CDR2: MGHRA, YSYEKL. The trim removed 4 bases at V and 8 bases at J, leaving 12 bases unmatched. The CDR3 nucleotides are TGCGCCAGCAGCCTGATAGCGGGAGTGGGGGACGATGAGCAGTTCTTC. It translates to CASSLIAGVGDDEQFF.

The rearrangement uses TRBV6-4 and TRBJ2-2, with D possibly being TRBD1 (5 bases). The CDR3 length is 16 residues. The germline CDR1 and CDR2 sequences are MRHNA and SNTAGT. The V end was cut by 0 bases, the J end by 4 bases, with 12 bases between. CDR3 nucleotides: TGTGCCAGCAGTGACTCGTGGCAGGGTTCCACCGGGGAGCTGTTTTTT. As protein: CASSDSWQGSTGELFF.

This chain joins TRBV28 and TRBJ2-1; 10 nucleotides match TRBD1. The junction had 14 bases not matched to a gene; V was cut back by 5 bases and J by 7 bases. The germline V gene encodes CDR1 MDHEN and CDR2 SYDVKM. The CDR3 loop spans 17 amino acids. The CDR3 sequence is CASSARRRDRGLNEQFF. CDR3 DNA: TGTGCCAGCAGTGCCCGCCGCCGGGACAGGGGACTAAATGAGCAGTTCTTC.

The chain combines TRBV6-1 with TRBJ1-4; D is uncertain. The CDR3 extends over 15 amino acids. Germline V gene data show CDR1 as MNHNS and CDR2 as SASEGT. V gave up 8 bases and J gave up 2 bases, with 15 bases separating them. CDR3 sequence: CASGTDRGTNEKLFF. The CDR3 DNA sequence: TGTGCCAGCGGCACGGACCGAGGGACTAATGAAAAACTGTTTTTT.

This clone was observed a handful of times. This sequence joins TRBV6-1 and TRBJ2-4, with D possibly being TRBD2 (6 bases). The germline V gene has CDR1 MNHNS and CDR2 SASEGT. Trimming pared 2 bases from V and 2 bases from J, leaving 10 bases between. The CDR3 loop spans 15 amino acids. The CDR3 spells CASSEYGSPKNIQYF. The DNA for the CDR3 is TGTGCCAGCAGTGAATACGGGAGTCCCAAAAACATTCAGTACTTC.

The CDR3 coding sequence is TGCAGCCCACCCGGGGAGGCTAACTATGGCTACACCTTC. Protein product: CSPPGEANYGYTF. This chain uses TRBV29-1 with TRBJ1-2; D is ambiguous. The V gene lost 8 bases and the J gene lost 0 bases, with 13 bases spanning the gap. The CDR3 extends over 13 amino acids. Germline V gene sequence: CDR1 SQVTM, CDR2 ANQGSEA.

This rearrangement joins TRBV6-5 to TRBJ1-5; D uncertain. The V gene lost 6 bases and the J gene lost 1 base, with 7 bases spanning the gap. CDR3 size: 13 residues. The germline V gene encodes CDR1 MNHEY and CDR2 SVGAGI. The CDR3 is CASRAASNQPQHF. The CDR3 DNA reads as TGTGCCAGCAGAGCAGCGAGCAATCAGCCCCAGCATTTT.

The chain carries TRBV4-1 and TRBJ2-1; TRBD2 agrees at 9 bases. From germline, CDR1 is MGHRA and CDR2 YSYEKL. With 4 bases clipped from V and 0 bases from J, the junction kept 7 bases outside the gene matches. The CDR3 runs 17 residues. CDR3 in amino acids: CASSRTTSGLSYNEQFF. The DNA for the CDR3 is TGCGCCAGCAGCCGGACGACTAGCGGACTCTCCTACAATGAGCAGTTCTTC.

The V gene is TRBV6-5, the J gene TRBJ2-3, with TRBD1 matching over 11 bases. V lost 0 bases to trimming and J lost 6 bases; unmatched junction nucleotides: 2. CDR1 and CDR2 from the germline V gene are MNHEY and SVGAGI. This CDR3 is built from 15 residues. CDR3 DNA sequence: TGTGCCAGCAGTTACTCCGGGACAGGGGGGGATACGCAGTATTTT. Amino acid sequence: CASSYSGTGGDTQYF.